Presented here are 12 T cell receptor beta chains from one specimen sequenced in a study of blood T cell repertoires in COVID-19. Sequencing used immunoSEQ multiplex PCR; TCRdb keeps in-frame clones, though not all of them. The table has roughly 86,000 clones, roughly four fifths seen once. Sample: peripheral blood. The source is a woman in her 70s with acute or convalescent COVID-19.

The V and J genes are TRBV9 and TRBJ2-2, with D possibly matching TRBD2 (6 bases). CDR1 SGDLS and CDR2 YYNGEE come from the germline V gene. The CDR3 totals 14 residues. The ends were cut back, 4 bases at V and 4 bases at J, with 11 bases in the middle. CDR3 region: CASSTPGGTGELFF. As DNA, the CDR3 is TGTGCCAGCAGCACTCCCGGGGGCACCGGGGAGCTGTTTTTT.

The J gene is TRBJ2-1, the V gene TRBV9, with D perhaps TRBD2 (5 bases). CDR3 length: 15 residues. Germline V CDR1 and CDR2: SGDLS, YYNGEE. Between the trimmed V and J ends, which lost 2 bases and 7 bases, there was a span of 16 bases. This chain's CDR3 is CASSVGGRSANEQFF. For the CDR3, the DNA is TGTGCCAGCAGCGTCGGAGGACGATCGGCTAATGAGCAGTTCTTC.

This chain connects TRBV5-1 to TRBJ2-2; the match to TRBD2 covers 7 bases. Germline CDR1 SGHRS, CDR2 YFSETQ. The CDR3 is 16 residues long. J gave up 6 bases and V 4 bases, and 12 bases lay outside the gene matches. The CDR3, as DNA: TGCGCCAGCAGCCCAACAGGACTAGTGGGTCCCGGGGAGCTGTTTTTT. This sequence encodes CASSPTGLVGPGELFF.

This clone was seen a handful of times. This chain uses TRBV6-1 with TRBJ2-7; TRBD2 is a possible D gene (5 bases). Germline CDR1 reads MNHNS; CDR2 reads SASEGT. The CDR3 has 16 residues. The V end lost 1 base, the J end lost 2 bases, and 15 bases lay between the germline ends. The CDR3 DNA is TGTGCCAGCAGTGAAGTGGGAGCAAAGTGGCCCTACGAGCAGTACTTC. This sequence encodes CASSEVGAKWPYEQYF.

The chain carries TRBV5-1 and TRBJ2-2, with a tentative D call TRBD1 (5 bases). This CDR3 region has 17 residues. The V gene's germline CDR1 is SGHRS and CDR2 YFSETQ. V shed 0 bases and J shed 5 bases, with 17 bases lying between them. The CDR3 nucleotides read TGCGCCAGCAGCTTGGCATTGGGCAGGGTGTCGACCGGGGAGCTGTTTTTT. This translates into CASSLALGRVSTGELFF.

This chain connects TRBV10-2 to TRBJ1-3, with D perhaps TRBD1 (5 bases). The CDR3 runs 12 residues. V was trimmed by 6 bases and J by 9 bases, leaving 12 bases between them. Germline CDR1 is WSHSY and CDR2 is SAAADI. The CDR3 loop is CASSPGTVTIYF. The DNA of the CDR3 is TGCGCCAGCAGCCCAGGGACTGTCACCATATATTTT.

The V and J genes are TRBV10-1 and TRBJ1-2; weak D call: TRBD1 (5 bases). Trimming took 6 bases from V and 8 from J, leaving 16 bases between them. Germline loops: CDR1 WNHNN, CDR2 SYGVQD (reference sequence). The CDR3 extends over 13 amino acids. DNA of the CDR3: TGCGCCAGCAGCCCCGGGCAGGGCCTGGGCTACACCTTC. Residues: CASSPGQGLGYTF.

This clone has more than one count but fewer than ten. This rearrangement joins TRBV27 to TRBJ2-3; TRBD2 agrees at 7 bases. The CDR3 loop spans 15 amino acids. After removal of 5 bases from V and 8 bases from J, the junction contained 13 bases not matched to a gene. Germline assignment: CDR1 MNHEY and CDR2 SMNVEV (reference sequence). The CDR3 nucleotides read TGTGCCAGCAGTGTTATAGAGCGGGGATGGGGTACGCAGTATTTT. Translation gives CASSVIERGWGTQYF.

V usage is TRBV3-1 (or the pseudogene TRBV3-2) and J usage is TRBJ1-2; a possible D gene is TRBD1 (5 bases). Germline values: CDR1 LGHDT, CDR2 YNNKEL (reference sequence). The length of the CDR3 is 12 residues. Deletions cut 1 base from V and 6 bases from J, with 6 bases between. The CDR3 DNA follows: TGTGCCAGCAGCCAAGGACAGAATGGCTACACCTTC. It translates to CASSQGQNGYTF.

This sequence joins TRBV7-2 and TRBJ1-2, with D tentatively TRBD1 (5 bases). CDR1 and CDR2 from the germline V gene are SGHTA and FQGNSA. This CDR3 comprises 12 residues. V was trimmed by 5 bases and J by 8 bases, leaving 12 bases between them. CDR3 coding DNA: TGTGCCAGCAGCCCCCGGGGGGACGGCTACACCTTC. It codes for CASSPRGDGYTF.

V gene TRBV30 combines with J gene TRBJ2-7; tentative D call: TRBD2 (5 bases). The ends were cut back, 3 bases at V and 7 bases at J, with 16 bases in the middle. Looked up from germline, CDR1 is GTSNPN and CDR2 is SVGIG (reference sequence). CDR3 length: 13 residues. The CDR3 sequence: CAWREFVSGEQYF. The CDR3 region has the DNA TGTGCCTGGAGGGAGTTCGTCTCGGGAGAGCAGTACTTC. Using reference TRBV30 and TRBJ2-7 for the parts outside the CDR3, the full variable domain is SQTIHQWPATLVQPVGSPLSLECTVEGTSNPNLYWYRQAAGRGLQLLFYSVGIGQISSEVPQNLSASRPQDRQFILSSKKLLLSDSGFYLCAWREFVSGEQYFGPGTRLTVT.

V and J are TRBV6-5 and TRBJ1-1; 9 nucleotides align to TRBD1. With 5 bases clipped from V and 8 bases from J, the junction kept 3 bases outside the gene matches. In germline, CDR1 is MNHEY, CDR2 SVGAGI. CDR3 length: 12 amino acids. The DNA for the CDR3 is TGTGCCAGCAGTACCGGACAGGGGGAAGCTTTCTTT. It is translated as CASSTGQGEAFF.